One and the same sample provided the 30 T cell receptor beta chains below, sequenced in a study of shared clonotypes between healthy human individuals. TCRdb keeps only in-frame clones here, not all; method: immunoSEQ multiplex PCR. The table includes about 2.3 million clones, roughly 92% detected once. Sequences were obtained from naive CD4+ T cells from PBMCs. Subset given: CD45RA+ positively selected. Receptor source: a man younger than 35 in good health. Some clones in this sample may be carry-over from other donors' samples.

The rearrangement uses TRBV11-3 and TRBJ2-5, with TRBD2 matching 7 bases. CDR1 is SGHNT, CDR2 YENEEA, per germline. The trim removed 5 bases at V and 4 bases at J, leaving 10 bases unmatched. The CDR3 length is 15 residues. CDR3: CASSPGAGDAETQYF. CDR3 sequence (DNA): TGTGCCAGCAGCCCCGGGGCGGGAGATGCAGAGACCCAGTACTTC.

This sequence joins TRBV15 and TRBJ1-1; unclear D gene. The CDR3 is 16 residues long. Trimming shortened V by 0 bases and J by 0 bases, and 11 bases separated the two germline ends. Germline loops: CDR1 LNHNV, CDR2 YYDKDF (reference sequence). Here the CDR3 DNA reads TGTGCCACCAGCAGAGATGCCCAGGCCATGAACACTGAAGCTTTCTTT. Amino acid sequence: CATSRDAQAMNTEAFF.

V is TRBV13 and J is TRBJ2-3; D is undetermined. Trimming left V 0 bases short and J 5 bases short, with 9 bases between. Germline CDR1 reads PRHDT; CDR2 reads FYEKMQ (reference sequence). The CDR3 runs 14 residues. The CDR3 DNA is TGTGCCAGCAGCTTAGGTTCTCCCGGAGATACGCAGTATTTT. It specifies CASSLGSPGDTQYF.

The chain has TRBV18 and TRBJ1-5; possible D gene TRBD1, 6 bases. Looked up from germline, CDR1 is KGHSH and CDR2 is LQKENI. V lost 5 bases to trimming and J lost 1 base, with 12 bases between them. The CDR3 loop spans 15 amino acids. This chain's CDR3 is CASSSGQSSNQPQHF. CDR3 DNA sequence: TGTGCCAGCTCAAGTGGACAGTCCAGCAATCAGCCCCAGCATTTT.

Of note for this clone: One end of the junction does not line up with germline, which may come from a read error. This chain connects TRBV5-6 to TRBJ1-2; D gene uncertain. Germline values: CDR1 SGHDT, CDR2 YYEEEE. The CDR3 runs 13 residues. The CDR3 DNA reads TGTGTCAGCAGCTTGTGGCGGAACTATGGCTACACCTTC. Encoded protein: CVSSLWRNYGYTF. The variable domain in full, completed from reference TRBV5-6 and TRBJ1-2, reads DAGVTQSPTHLIKTRGQQVTLRCSPKSGHDTVSWYQQALGQGPQFIFQYYEEEERQRGNFPDRFSGHQFPNYSSELNVNALLLGDSALYLCVSSLWRNYGYTFGSGTRLTVV.

The chain carries TRBV5-1 and TRBJ2-5; 13 nucleotides align to TRBD2. The CDR3 length is 17 residues. J lost 1 base, V lost 0 bases, and 3 bases had no gene match. CDR1 and CDR2 (germline): SGHRS, YFSETQ. CDR3 loop: CASSLGTSGGSQETQYF. The CDR3 region has the DNA TGCGCCAGCAGCTTGGGGACTAGCGGGGGCAGCCAAGAGACCCAGTACTTC.

The J gene is TRBJ1-1, the V gene TRBV27; no clear D gene. CDR1 is MNHEY, CDR2 SMNVEV, per germline (reference sequence). There are 14 residues in the CDR3. V shed 5 bases and J shed 1 base, with 11 bases lying between them. The CDR3 reads CASSPTTANTEAFF. CDR3 bases: TGTGCCAGCAGTCCGACCACAGCGAACACTGAAGCTTTCTTT.

V usage is TRBV14 and J usage is TRBJ1-5; D might be TRBD1 (5 bases). Germline CDR1 reads SGHDN; CDR2 reads FVKESK. V was pared by 6 bases and J by 7 bases, with 10 bases between. CDR3 size: 12 residues. The CDR3 DNA reads as TGTGCCAGCAGGGGGGATTGGCAGCCCCAGCATTTT. Translating gives CASRGDWQPQHF. Full variable domain (outside the CDR3, taken from reference TRBV14 and TRBJ1-5): EAGVTQFPSHSVIEKGQTVTLRCDPISGHDNLYWYRRVMGKEIKFLLHFVKESKQDESGMPNNRFLAERTGGTYSTLKVQPAELEDSGVYFCASRGDWQPQHFGDGTRLSIL.

This sequence joins TRBV18 and TRBJ1-2; D is unresolved. This CDR3 contains 15 residues. The germline CDR1 and CDR2 sequences are KGHSH and LQKENI. V dropped 6 bases and J dropped 1 base, with 15 bases sitting between them. The CDR3 DNA reads as TGTGCCAGCTCCTCTACCGGCGGAAATAACTATGGCTACACCTTC. Protein: CASSSTGGNNYGYTF.

The chain recombines TRBV27 with TRBJ2-1, with D uncertain. Trimming pared 4 bases from V and 7 bases from J, leaving 17 bases between. This CDR3 has 15 amino acids. The germline gives CDR1 MNHEY, CDR2 SMNVEV (reference sequence). The CDR3 bases are TGTGCCAGCAGTTCCTCGGGTCGGCGAGCGAATGAGCAGTTCTTC. The encoded protein is CASSSSGRRANEQFF.

The rearrangement links TRBV5-1 to TRBJ2-1; 11 bases map to TRBD2. The J segment lost 8 bases and the V segment lost 2 bases, leaving 9 bases of the junction unmatched. Germline values: CDR1 SGHRS, CDR2 YFSETQ. CDR3 size: 16 residues. CDR3 bases: TGCGCCAGCAGCTTTTCTCTAGCGGGAGGTCTGGATGAGCAGTTCTTC. Residues: CASSFSLAGGLDEQFF.

This sequence joins TRBV6-5 and TRBJ2-7; 11 bases fit TRBD2. CDR1 and CDR2 (germline): MNHEY, SVGAGI. Losses at the gene ends were 6 bases for V and 7 bases for J; bases not matched to a gene: 5. The CDR3 contains 13 residues. CDR3 protein: CASSTSGGSEQYF. CDR3 nucleotide sequence: TGTGCCAGCAGCACTAGCGGGGGTAGTGAGCAGTACTTC.

This sequence joins TRBV19 and TRBJ1-5; TRBD1 is a possible D gene (5 bases). V lost 3 bases, J lost 4 bases, and 22 bases lay in between. The CDR3 totals 18 residues. Germline values: CDR1 LNHDA, CDR2 SQIVND (reference sequence). CDR3: CASSIGSGRGSANQPQHF. In DNA form, the CDR3 reads TGTGCCAGTAGTATTGGGTCGGGACGGGGTTCTGCGAATCAGCCCCAGCATTTT.

The genes are TRBV28 and TRBJ2-5, with TRBD1 identical over 8 bases. V lost 10 bases, J lost 5 bases, and 6 bases stayed unmatched. This CDR3 spans 12 amino acids. Germline loops: CDR1 MDHEN, CDR2 SYDVKM. The CDR3, as DNA: TGTGCCATCCAGGGGGCAGGGGAGACCCAGTACTTC. It encodes CAIQGAGETQYF.

V and J are TRBV27 and TRBJ2-7; 8 bases are shared with TRBD2. Germline-derived CDR1 and CDR2 are MNHEY and SMNVEV (reference sequence). The CDR3 loop spans 15 amino acids. J lost 7 bases, V lost 1 base, and 9 bases had no gene match. CDR3 protein: CASSLLAGNPREQYF. The CDR3 DNA reads TGTGCCAGCAGTTTATTAGCGGGGAACCCCAGGGAGCAGTACTTC.

The chain links TRBV27 to TRBJ2-2, with TRBD2 identical over 9 bases. CDR1 is MNHEY, CDR2 SMNVEV, per germline (reference sequence). V trimming: 6 bases; J trimming: 1 base; junction bases outside the gene matches: 9. CDR3 size: 17 residues. DNA for the CDR3: TGTGCCAGCAGCCCCCAAGGGCGGGAGGGGAACACCGGGGAGCTGTTTTTT. It codes for CASSPQGREGNTGELFF.

The V and J genes are TRBV15 and TRBJ2-2; D possibly matches TRBD1 or TRBD2 (6 bases each). From germline, CDR1 is LNHNV and CDR2 YYDKDF (reference sequence). The CDR3 length is 16 residues. Trimming left V 2 bases short and J 4 bases short, with 14 bases between. The CDR3 is CATSRPGGTFTGELFF. In nucleotides, the CDR3 is TGTGCCACCAGCAGACCGGGCGGGACATTCACCGGGGAGCTGTTTTTT.

CDR3 in amino acids: CASSGGVAGNTIYF. For the CDR3, the DNA is TGTGCCAGCAGCGGGGGGGTGGCTGGAAACACCATATATTTT. This rearrangement joins TRBV7-8 to TRBJ1-3, with D perhaps TRBD1 (5 bases). The CDR3 extends over 14 amino acids. V was shortened by 5 bases and J by 2 bases, with 10 bases between the two germline ends. Germline values: CDR1 SGHVS, CDR2 FQNEAQ.

V gene TRBV6-6 combines with J gene TRBJ2-7; 7 bases agree with TRBD1. With V trimmed by 7 bases and J by 5 bases, 11 bases remained unmatched. This CDR3 is 14 amino acids long. Germline V gene data show CDR1 as MNHNY and CDR2 as SVGAGI (reference sequence). The CDR3 here is CASIPQGTANEQYF. The DNA of the CDR3 is TGTGCCAGCATCCCACAGGGGACGGCCAACGAGCAGTACTTC.

This chain uses TRBV6-1 with TRBJ2-6; D uncertain. Germline CDR1 MNHNS, CDR2 SASEGT. V lost 6 bases and J 0 bases, leaving 6 bases between the germline ends. This CDR3 comprises 14 residues. CDR3: CASSPDSGANVLTF. The CDR3 coding sequence is TGTGCCAGCAGCCCAGACTCTGGGGCCAACGTCCTGACTTTC.

The gene calls are TRBV28 and TRBJ1-5; 8 positions agree with TRBD1. The V gene end was trimmed by 8 bases and the J gene end by 1 base; junction bases not matched to a gene: 10. The CDR3 is 16 amino acids. Germline CDR1 reads MDHEN; CDR2 reads SYDVKM. The CDR3 DNA sequence: TGTGCCAGCCACCAGACAGGGGTAGGCAGCAATCAGCCCCAGCATTTT. Translating it yields CASHQTGVGSNQPQHF.

This clone was found once. This chain uses TRBV2 with TRBJ2-2; D may be TRBD1 (5 bases). CDR1 and CDR2 (germline): SNHLY, FYNNEI. The CDR3 spans 14 residues. V was clipped by 5 bases and J by 5 bases, with 12 bases between them. CDR3 sequence reads: CASSPYRSTGELFF. The CDR3 DNA follows: TGTGCCAGCAGTCCTTACAGGAGTACCGGGGAGCTGTTTTTT.

The chain uses TRBV18 and TRBJ1-4; tentatively, D is TRBD1 (5 bases). V shed 5 bases and J shed 6 bases, with 13 bases lying between them. This CDR3 spans 14 amino acids. Germline values: CDR1 KGHSH, CDR2 LQKENI. The CDR3 is CASSGTRVDEKLFF. CDR3 in DNA: TGTGCCAGCTCAGGGACCAGAGTAGATGAAAAACTGTTTTTT.

This rearrangement joins TRBV18 to TRBJ1-4, with 8 bases fitting TRBD1. V gave up 2 bases and J gave up 7 bases; unmatched junction bases: 9. In germline, CDR1 is KGHSH, CDR2 LQKENI. The CDR3 has 16 residues. The CDR3 protein is CASSPSPGQAGEKLFF. Written as DNA, the CDR3 is TGTGCCAGCTCACCATCGCCGGGACAGGCTGGTGAAAAACTGTTTTTT.

This clone was detected only once. The chain is built from TRBV5-1 and TRBJ2-2; 7 nucleotides line up with TRBD1. Losses at the gene ends were 0 bases for V and 3 bases for J; bases not matched to a gene: 5. From germline, CDR1 is SGHRS and CDR2 YFSETQ. This CDR3 contains 16 residues. In DNA, the CDR3 is TGCGCCAGCAGCTTGGCAACAGGGGTCTACACCGGGGAGCTGTTTTTT. Encoded protein: CASSLATGVYTGELFF.

The chain employs TRBV29-1 and TRBJ2-7; D possibly corresponds to TRBD1 (6 bases). CDR1 is SQVTM, CDR2 ANQGSEA, per germline. V lost 0 bases, J lost 1 base, and 16 bases lay in between. This CDR3 has 16 residues. CDR3 sequence reads: CSVEDEATGQSYEQYF. The CDR3 bases are TGCAGCGTTGAAGATGAAGCGACAGGACAGTCCTACGAGCAGTACTTC.

This clone was seen more than once but under ten times. V usage is TRBV28 and J usage is TRBJ1-4; D gene uncertain. Germline CDR1 is MDHEN and CDR2 is SYDVKM. This CDR3 comprises 15 residues. V lost 3 bases to trimming and J lost 7 bases, with 15 bases between them. The CDR3 region is CASSLYKGLAEKLFF. The DNA for the CDR3 is TGTGCCAGCAGTTTGTATAAGGGTTTGGCTGAAAAACTGTTTTTT.

The rearrangement joins TRBV5-5 to TRBJ2-3; D not certain. The CDR3 loop spans 13 amino acids. V lost 1 base, J lost 4 bases, and 7 bases lay in between. Germline CDR1 SGHKS, CDR2 YYEKEE (reference sequence). The CDR3 DNA is TGTGCCAGCAGCTTGAATGAGCCAGATACGCAGTATTTT. It specifies CASSLNEPDTQYF.

This clone was detected only once. This chain joins TRBV11-3 and TRBJ2-5, with TRBD1 matching 11 bases. The CDR3 length is 15 residues. V lost 2 bases to trimming and J lost 4 bases; unmatched junction nucleotides: 3. Germline V gene data show CDR1 as SGHNT and CDR2 as YENEEA. Here the CDR3 reads CASSLSGTGGETQYF. The CDR3 coding sequence is TGTGCCAGCAGCTTATCCGGGACAGGGGGAGAGACCCAGTACTTC.

The rearrangement links TRBV29-1 to TRBJ2-3; maybe TRBD2 (6 bases). CDR1 is SQVTM, CDR2 ANQGSEA, per germline. This CDR3 is built from 14 residues. Trimming pared 7 bases from V and 1 base from J, leaving 15 bases between. CDR3 DNA: TGCAGCGCCGGGGGACCTGGGGGCACAGATACGCAGTATTTT. Translating it yields CSAGGPGGTDTQYF.